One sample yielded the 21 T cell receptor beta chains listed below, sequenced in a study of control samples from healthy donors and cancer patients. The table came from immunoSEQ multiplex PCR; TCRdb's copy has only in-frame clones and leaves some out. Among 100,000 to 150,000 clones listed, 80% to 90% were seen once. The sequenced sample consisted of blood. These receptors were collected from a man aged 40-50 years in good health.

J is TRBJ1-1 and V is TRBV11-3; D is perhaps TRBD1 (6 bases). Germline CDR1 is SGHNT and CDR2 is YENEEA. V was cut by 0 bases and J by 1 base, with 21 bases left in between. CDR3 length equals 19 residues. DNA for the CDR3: TGTGCCAGCAGCTTAGATCCTCGGTCGGGGGGCGAAACGAACACTGAAGCTTTCTTT. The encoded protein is CASSLDPRSGGETNTEAFF.

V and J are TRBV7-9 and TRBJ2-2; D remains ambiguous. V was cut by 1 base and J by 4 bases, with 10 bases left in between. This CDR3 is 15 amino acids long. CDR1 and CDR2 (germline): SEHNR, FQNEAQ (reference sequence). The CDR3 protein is CASSLVYTATGELFF. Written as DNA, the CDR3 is TGTGCCAGCAGCTTAGTATACACCGCCACCGGGGAGCTGTTTTTT.

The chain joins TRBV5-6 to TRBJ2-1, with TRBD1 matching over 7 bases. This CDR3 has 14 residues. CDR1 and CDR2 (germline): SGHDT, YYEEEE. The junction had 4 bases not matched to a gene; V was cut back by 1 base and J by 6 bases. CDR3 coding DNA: TGTGCCAGCAGCTTGAAGGGGGCCCTCAATGAGCAGTTCTTC. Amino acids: CASSLKGALNEQFF.

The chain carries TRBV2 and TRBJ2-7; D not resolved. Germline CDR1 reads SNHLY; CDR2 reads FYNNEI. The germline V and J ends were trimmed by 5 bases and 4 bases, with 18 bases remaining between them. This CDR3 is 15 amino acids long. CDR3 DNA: TGTGCCAGCAGTCCTACAAGAAGAGCCCCATACGAGCAGTACTTC. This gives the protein CASSPTRRAPYEQYF.

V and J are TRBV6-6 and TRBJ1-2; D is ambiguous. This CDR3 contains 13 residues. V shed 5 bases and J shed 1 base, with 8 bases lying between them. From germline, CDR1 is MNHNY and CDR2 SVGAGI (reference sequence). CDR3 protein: CASSPTDNYGYTF. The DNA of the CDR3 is TGTGCCAGCAGTCCTACGGATAACTATGGCTACACCTTC.

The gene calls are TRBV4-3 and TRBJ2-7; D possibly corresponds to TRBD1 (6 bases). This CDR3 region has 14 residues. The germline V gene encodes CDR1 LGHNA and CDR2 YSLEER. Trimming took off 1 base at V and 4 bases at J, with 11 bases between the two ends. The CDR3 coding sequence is TGCGCCAGCAGCCAAGCGCAGGGGAGATACGAGCAGTACTTC. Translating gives CASSQAQGRYEQYF.

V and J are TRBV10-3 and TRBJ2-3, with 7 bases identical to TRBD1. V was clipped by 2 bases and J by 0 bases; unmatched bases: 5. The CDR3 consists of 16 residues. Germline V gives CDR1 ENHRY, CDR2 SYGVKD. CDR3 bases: TGTGCCATCAGTGAGCGGTCAGGGGGTAGCACAGATACGCAGTATTTT. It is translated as CAISERSGGSTDTQYF.

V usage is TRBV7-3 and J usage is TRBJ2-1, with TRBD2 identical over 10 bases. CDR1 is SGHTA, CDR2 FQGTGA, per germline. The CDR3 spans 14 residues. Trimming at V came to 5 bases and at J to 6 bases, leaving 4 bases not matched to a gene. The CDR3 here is CASSQSGGANEQFF. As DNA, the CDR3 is TGTGCCAGCAGCCAAAGCGGGGGGGCCAATGAGCAGTTCTTC.

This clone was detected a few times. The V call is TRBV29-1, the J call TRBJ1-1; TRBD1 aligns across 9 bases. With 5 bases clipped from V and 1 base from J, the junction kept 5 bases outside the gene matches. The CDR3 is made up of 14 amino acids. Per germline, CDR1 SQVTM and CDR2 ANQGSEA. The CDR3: CSVLKDRGNTEAFF. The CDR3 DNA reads TGCAGCGTTCTCAAGGACAGGGGGAACACTGAAGCTTTCTTT.

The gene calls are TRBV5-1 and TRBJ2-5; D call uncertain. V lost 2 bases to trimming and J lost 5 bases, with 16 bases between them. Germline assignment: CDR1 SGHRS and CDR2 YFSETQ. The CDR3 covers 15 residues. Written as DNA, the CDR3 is TGCGCCAGCAGCTTAGTGGCGGTCCTCGAGGAGACCCAGTACTTC. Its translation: CASSLVAVLEETQYF.

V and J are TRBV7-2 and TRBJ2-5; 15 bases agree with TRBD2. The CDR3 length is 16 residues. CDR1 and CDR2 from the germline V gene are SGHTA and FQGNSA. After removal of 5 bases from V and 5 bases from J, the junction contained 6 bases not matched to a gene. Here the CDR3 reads CASSEGLAGGRETQYF. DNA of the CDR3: TGTGCCAGCAGCGAGGGACTAGCGGGGGGACGGGAGACCCAGTACTTC.

The CDR3 sequence: CASSPQNTIYF. CDR3 nucleotides: TGTGCCAGCAGTCCCCAAAACACCATATATTTT. The rearrangement uses TRBV12-3 or TRBV12-4 and TRBJ1-3, with D hard to call. Trimming took 5 bases from V and 6 from J, leaving 5 bases between them. This CDR3 has 11 amino acids.

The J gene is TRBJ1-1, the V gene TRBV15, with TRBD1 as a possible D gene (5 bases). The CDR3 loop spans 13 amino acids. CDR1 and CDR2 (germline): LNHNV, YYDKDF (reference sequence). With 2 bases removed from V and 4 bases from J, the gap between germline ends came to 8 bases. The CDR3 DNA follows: TGTGCCACCAGCAGATCAGGGTTCACTGAAGCTTTCTTT. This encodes CATSRSGFTEAFF.

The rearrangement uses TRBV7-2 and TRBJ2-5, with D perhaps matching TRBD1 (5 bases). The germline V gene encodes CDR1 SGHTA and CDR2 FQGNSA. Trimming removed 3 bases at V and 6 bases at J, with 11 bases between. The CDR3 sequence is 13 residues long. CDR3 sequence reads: CASSLVRVQTQYF. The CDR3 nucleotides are TGTGCCAGCAGCTTGGTCAGGGTTCAGACCCAGTACTTC.

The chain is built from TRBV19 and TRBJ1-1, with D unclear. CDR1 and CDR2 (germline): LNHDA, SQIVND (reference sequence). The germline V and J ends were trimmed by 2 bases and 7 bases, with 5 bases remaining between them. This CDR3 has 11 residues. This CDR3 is CASSIYGEAFF. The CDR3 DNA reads TGTGCCAGTAGTATATACGGTGAAGCTTTCTTT.

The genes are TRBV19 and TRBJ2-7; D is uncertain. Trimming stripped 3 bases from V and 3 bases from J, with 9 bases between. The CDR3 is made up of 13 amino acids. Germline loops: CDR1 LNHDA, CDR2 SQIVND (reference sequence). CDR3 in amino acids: CASSMVGSYEQYF. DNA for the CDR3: TGTGCCAGTAGTATGGTGGGTAGCTACGAGCAGTACTTC.

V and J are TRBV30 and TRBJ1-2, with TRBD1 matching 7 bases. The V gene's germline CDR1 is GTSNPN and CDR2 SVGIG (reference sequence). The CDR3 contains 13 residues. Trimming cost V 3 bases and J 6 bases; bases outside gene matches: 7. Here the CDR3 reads CAWSRDRVDGYTF. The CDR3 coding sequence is TGTGCCTGGAGCCGCGACAGGGTAGATGGCTACACCTTC. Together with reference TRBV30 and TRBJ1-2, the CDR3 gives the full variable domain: SQTIHQWPATLVQPVGSPLSLECTVEGTSNPNLYWYRQAAGRGLQLLFYSVGIGQISSEVPQNLSASRPQDRQFILSSKKLLLSDSGFYLCAWSRDRVDGYTFGSGTRLTVV.

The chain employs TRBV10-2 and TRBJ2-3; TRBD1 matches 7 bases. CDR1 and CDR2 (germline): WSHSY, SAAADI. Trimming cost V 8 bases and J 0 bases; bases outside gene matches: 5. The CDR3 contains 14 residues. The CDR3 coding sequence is TGCGCCAGCTCCTGGACAGGTAGCACAGATACGCAGTATTTT. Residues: CASSWTGSTDTQYF.

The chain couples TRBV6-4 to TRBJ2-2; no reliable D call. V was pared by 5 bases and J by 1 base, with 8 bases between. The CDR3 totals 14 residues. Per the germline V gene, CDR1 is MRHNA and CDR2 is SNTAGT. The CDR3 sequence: CASSTMGNTGELFF. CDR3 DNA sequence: TGTGCCAGCAGTACCATGGGGAACACCGGGGAGCTGTTTTTT.

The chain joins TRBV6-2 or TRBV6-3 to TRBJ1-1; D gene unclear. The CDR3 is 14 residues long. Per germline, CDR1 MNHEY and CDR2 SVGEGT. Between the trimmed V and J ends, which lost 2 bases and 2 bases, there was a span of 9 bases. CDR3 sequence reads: CASSYGYVNTEAFF. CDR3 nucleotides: TGTGCCAGCAGTTACGGATACGTCAACACTGAAGCTTTCTTT.

The CDR3 is CASSPQGAGELFF. The CDR3 DNA is TGCGCCAGCAGCCCCCAGGGGGCCGGGGAGCTGTTTTTT. The chain combines TRBV10-1 with TRBJ2-2; 7 bases match TRBD1. Per the germline V gene, CDR1 is WNHNN and CDR2 is SYGVQD (reference sequence). The CDR3 extends over 13 amino acids. V lost 6 bases and J lost 6; bases outside the gene matches: 4.